One sample yielded the 26 T cell receptor beta chains listed below, sequenced in a study of molecular identifiers for immune sequencing clone quantification. TCRdb analysed the PCR reads with MiXCR anew, one entry per CDR3 protein. The table lists 100,000 or so distinct CDR3 sequences, over 30% of them singletons, with less than 5% in the top ten. The source material was naive CD8+ T cells from blood, with Jurkat cell RNA spiked in. Indicated subset: FACS-sorted CD8+CD4-CCR7+CD45RA+ naive T cells. The receptors were sampled from a human donor in good health. Some libraries in this study had Jurkat cell RNA spiked in.

The gene calls are TRBV18 and TRBJ2-7, with 14 bases lining up with TRBD2. J lost 3 bases, V lost 5 bases, and 9 bases had no gene match. Germline V gene lookup returns CDR1 KGHSH and CDR2 LQKENI. The CDR3 covers 17 residues. The DNA for the CDR3 is TGTGCCAGCTCAGGTGGGACTAGCGGGAGTACGAGCTACGAGCAGTACGTC. Translated, it gives CASSGGTSGSTSYEQYV.

Comment on this clonotype: This may stem from a read error, because a much larger clone lies one nucleotide away. The DNA is omitted, as the CDR3 cannot be located on it reliably, and the CDR3 follows TCRdb's listing. The chain carries TRBV18 and TRBJ2-6; no check of the table's D call, TRBD1, against the DNA was made. Per germline, CDR1 KGHSH and CDR2 LQKENI. The CDR3 spans 18 amino acids, including both terminal residues. The CDR3 loop reads CASSHPGQVGYGANVLIF.

This chain links TRBV9 with TRBJ1-6; weak D call: TRBD1 (6 bases). Germline V gene data show CDR1 as SGDLS and CDR2 as YYNGEE. CDR3 length: 14 amino acids. Trimming shortened V by 0 bases and J by 9 bases, and 10 bases separated the two germline ends. The CDR3 protein is CASSVGGGGSPLHF. The CDR3 nucleotides read TGTGCCAGCAGCGTAGGAGGGGGAGGTTCACCCCTCCACTTT.

The chain joins TRBV5-6 to TRBJ2-1, with a tentative D call TRBD1 (6 bases). The CDR3 extends over 14 amino acids. Germline-derived CDR1 and CDR2 are SGHDT and YYEEEE. V was trimmed by 2 bases and J by 7 bases, leaving 13 bases between them. As DNA, the CDR3 is TGTGCCAGCAGCTTACAGGGTCCTGGTAATGAGCAGTTCTTC. Its translation: CASSLQGPGNEQFF.

Regarding this clonotype: A much larger clone sits a single nucleotide away, making a read error possible. The V and J genes are TRBV28 and TRBJ2-7; 7 bases are shared with TRBD2. The germline CDR1 and CDR2 sequences are MDHEN and SYDVKM. The CDR3 has 14 amino acids. The CDR3 bases are TGTGCCAGCAGTGTATGGGCTAGCGGCTACGAGCAGTACTTC. Its protein is CASSVWASGYEQYF.

V is TRBV5-6 and J is TRBJ1-2, with 7 bases aligning to TRBD1. V was clipped by 4 bases and J by 8 bases; unmatched bases: 11. CDR1 and CDR2 from the germline V gene are SGHDT and YYEEEE. The CDR3 contains 14 residues. The CDR3 loop is CASSRGQMRHGYTF. As DNA, the CDR3 is TGTGCCAGCAGCAGGGGACAGATGCGGCACGGCTACACCTTC.

V is TRBV5-6 and J is TRBJ2-5; no definite D call. Trimming cost V 1 base and J 3 bases, with 4 bases left between them. The germline V gene has CDR1 SGHDT and CDR2 YYEEEE. This CDR3 spans 12 amino acids. The CDR3 sequence: CASSLSEETQYF. The CDR3 bases are TGTGCCAGCAGCTTGAGCGAAGAGACCCAGTACTTC.

CDR3 loop: CASSIDTYSNQPQHF. As DNA, the CDR3 is TGTGCCAGTAGTATCGATACGTATAGCAATCAGCCCCAGCATTTT. The chain uses TRBV19 and TRBJ1-5; no firm D call. This CDR3 comprises 15 residues. The germline gives CDR1 LNHDA, CDR2 SQIVND (reference sequence). Trimming stripped 3 bases from V and 0 bases from J, with 9 bases between.

This clonotype has a count of ten or more. The chain carries TRBV7-3 and TRBJ2-6, with D tentatively TRBD1 (6 bases). The germline gives CDR1 SGHTA, CDR2 FQGTGA. V lost 0 bases and J 4 bases, leaving 13 bases between the germline ends. This CDR3 comprises 17 residues. DNA of the CDR3: TGTGCCAGCAGCTTAACAAGCAGGGGCTCAGGGGCCAACGTCCTGACTTTC. Protein sequence: CASSLTSRGSGANVLTF.

The chain links TRBV28 to TRBJ2-2; TRBD2 is a possible D gene (5 bases). This CDR3 spans 16 amino acids. CDR1 and CDR2 (germline): MDHEN, SYDVKM. Trimming took off 3 bases at V and 3 bases at J, with 14 bases between the two ends. The CDR3 DNA reads TGTGCCAGCAGTTTGGAGGAACCGGTGGACACCGGGGAGCTGTTTTTT. Its translation: CASSLEEPVDTGELFF. The complete variable domain, with remaining parts taken from reference TRBV28 and TRBJ2-2, reads DVKVTQSSRYLVKRTGEKVFLECVQDMDHENMFWYRQDPGLGLRLIYFSYDVKMKEKGDIPEGYSVSREKKERFSLILESASTNQTSMYLCASSLEEPVDTGELFFGEGSRLTVL.

This clonotype was recorded a few times. The rearrangement links TRBV9 to TRBJ2-3; a possible D gene is TRBD2 (6 bases). The CDR3 extends over 14 amino acids. V lost 0 bases, J lost 3 bases, and 8 bases lay in between. The V gene's germline CDR1 is SGDLS and CDR2 YYNGEE. CDR3: CASSVDGGTDTQYF. The CDR3 bases are TGTGCCAGCAGCGTAGATGGAGGGACAGATACGCAGTATTTT. Full variable domain (remainder filled in from reference TRBV9 and TRBJ2-3): DSGVTQTPKHLITATGQRVTLRCSPRSGDLSVYWYQQSLDQGLQFLIQYYNGEERAKGNILERFSAQQFPDLHSELNLSSLELGDSALYFCASSVDGGTDTQYFGPGTRLTVL.

This clonotype was seen at least ten times. V gene TRBV7-9 combines with J gene TRBJ2-7; D is unresolved. The CDR3 is 13 amino acids. The V and J ends lost 8 bases and 3 bases respectively, with 14 bases between them. Looked up from germline, CDR1 is SEHNR and CDR2 is FQNEAQ (reference sequence). This CDR3 reads CASEAVLVYEQYF. In DNA, the CDR3 is TGTGCCAGCGAGGCAGTACTGGTCTACGAGCAGTACTTC.

Notes on this clonotype: This may come from a read error, since a much larger clone is one base off. V and J are TRBV7-9 and TRBJ2-3; D is unresolved. Matching the DNA end better, TRBJ1-5 makes the J call doubtful. This CDR3 is built from 12 residues. Per the germline V gene, CDR1 is SEHNR and CDR2 is FQNEAQ (reference sequence). This CDR3 is CASSSTLDTQHF. The CDR3 nucleotides are TGTGCCAGCAGCTCAACCTTGGATACGCAGCATTTT.

A word on this clonotype: The junction departs from the called germline gene at one end, perhaps through a read error. The chain joins TRBV28 to TRBJ2-3; 7 bases agree with TRBD2. The CDR3 totals 14 residues. From germline, CDR1 is MDHEN and CDR2 SYDVKM. Here the CDR3 DNA reads TGTGCCGGCAGTTCTGTTAGCGGGACAGATACGCAGTATTTT. It specifies CAGSSVSGTDTQYF.

This rearrangement joins TRBV12-5 to TRBJ2-1; the match to TRBD2 covers 11 bases. The CDR3 has 16 residues. The ends lost 5 bases at V and 6 bases at J; junction bases unmatched: 9. Germline V lookup: CDR1 LGHNT, CDR2 FRNRAP. The CDR3 coding sequence is TGTGCTAGTGGTATCACCGGGACTAGCGGCCTCAATGAGCAGTTCTTC. Translating it yields CASGITGTSGLNEQFF.

Worth noting for this clonotype: A much larger clone sits a single nucleotide away, making a read error possible. The chain carries TRBV28 and TRBJ2-3; 7 bases are a match to TRBD2. The V segment lost 10 bases and the J segment 2 bases; nucleotides outside the gene matches: 9. The CDR3 has 14 amino acids. The germline CDR1 and CDR2 sequences are MDHEN and SYDVKM. CDR3 region: CATCVAGVTDTQYF. The CDR3 nucleotides read TGTGCCACATGCGTAGCGGGTGTCACAGATACGCAGTATTTT.

V gene TRBV4-2 combines with J gene TRBJ2-7; 10 bases are a match to TRBD2. Trimming cost V 2 bases and J 4 bases; bases outside gene matches: 5. The CDR3 consists of 15 residues. CDR1 is LGHNA and CDR2 is YNFKEQ in the germline V gene. The CDR3 loop is CASSQWASGGYEQYF. The CDR3 region has the DNA TGTGCCAGCAGCCAATGGGCTAGCGGGGGTTACGAGCAGTACTTC.

The chain employs TRBV7-3 and TRBJ2-7, with D possibly matching TRBD2 (5 bases). With 5 bases removed from V and 3 bases from J, the gap between germline ends came to 17 bases. The CDR3 runs 15 residues. Germline V gene lookup returns CDR1 SGHTA and CDR2 FQGTGA. The CDR3: CASSPGVGLGYEQYF. The CDR3 region has the DNA TGTGCCAGCAGCCCAGGAGTAGGACTTGGCTACGAGCAGTACTTC.

This clonotype was found many times. The V gene is TRBV15, the J gene TRBJ1-5; D is perhaps TRBD1 (6 bases). V gave up 5 bases and J gave up 0 bases, with 14 bases separating them. Looked up from germline, CDR1 is LNHNV and CDR2 is YYDKDF (reference sequence). This CDR3 spans 16 amino acids. The CDR3 loop reads CATSPEGGASNQPQHF. CDR3 in DNA: TGTGCCACCAGCCCCGAAGGGGGGGCTAGCAATCAGCCCCAGCATTTT.

Remarks on this clonotype: A much larger clone differs by one base, so this may be a read error. V and J are TRBV6-2 or TRBV6-3 and TRBJ2-3; D call uncertain. CDR3 length equals 11 residues. Looked up from germline, CDR1 is MNHEY and CDR2 is SVGEGT. The DNA of the CDR3 is TGTGCCAGCAGTTACGCAGATACGCAGAATTTT. This encodes CASSYADTQNF.

For this clonotype: With a much larger clone just one base away, this may be a read error. The V gene is TRBV7-9, the J gene TRBJ1-3; D unresolved. The CDR3 is 11 residues long. CDR1 and CDR2 (germline): SEHNR, FQNEAQ (reference sequence). CDR3 amino acids: CASSVGITIYF. CDR3 nucleotides: TGTGCCAGCAGCGTCGGAATCACCATATATTTT.

This clonotype was seen a handful of times. The chain carries TRBV9 and TRBJ2-2; weak D call: TRBD1 (6 bases). The CDR3 has 15 residues. Germline V CDR1 and CDR2: SGDLS, YYNGEE. Trimming took off 3 bases at V and 1 base at J, with 10 bases between the two ends. Here the CDR3 reads CASSETRGNTGELFF. The CDR3 coding sequence is TGTGCCAGCAGCGAAACCAGGGGGAACACCGGGGAGCTGTTTTTT.

A word on this clonotype: Given the absence of the conserved phenylalanine or tryptophan at the CDR3 end, a read error is likely. The chain joins TRBV10-3 to TRBJ1-5; D call uncertain. The CDR3 runs 16 residues. V lost 4 bases to trimming and J lost 0 bases, with 13 bases between them. CDR1 is ENHRY, CDR2 SYGVKD, per germline. The CDR3 loop is CAISGGAYPSNQPQHS. The CDR3 nucleotides read TGTGCCATCAGTGGTGGCGCCTATCCTAGCAATCAGCCCCAGCATTCT.

A note on this clonotype: This may arise from a read error, as a much more abundant clone is one base away. This rearrangement joins TRBV7-6 to TRBJ2-4; D unresolved. Germline V CDR1 and CDR2: SGHVS, FNYEAQ. The CDR3 is 15 amino acids. The CDR3 sequence: CASSPVPKGKSIQYF. DNA of the CDR3: TGTGCCAGCAGCCCCGTACCGAAGGGCAAAAGCATTCAGTACTTC.

In this sample, this clonotype turned up many times. The chain combines TRBV10-2 with TRBJ2-3; D unclear. Germline CDR1 is WSHSY and CDR2 is SAAADI. V was cut by 10 bases and J by 11 bases, with 13 bases left in between. The CDR3 covers 10 residues. The CDR3 here is CATLADGQYF. The CDR3 DNA follows: TGCGCCACCTTAGCAGATGGGCAGTATTTT.

This clonotype occurred many times. V gene TRBV7-2 combines with J gene TRBJ2-7; D is undetermined. Trimming took 5 bases from V and 4 from J, leaving 24 bases between them. This CDR3 spans 17 amino acids. The germline CDR1 and CDR2 sequences are SGHTA and FQGNSA. The CDR3 here is CASSPPEHLKIKYEQYF. The CDR3 nucleotides read TGTGCCAGCAGCCCCCCCGAGCACCTGAAAATAAAGTACGAGCAGTACTTC.